This is a list of T cell receptor beta chains from one sample in a study of beta chain features in type 1 diabetes. TCRdb keeps only in-frame clones here, not all; method: immunoSEQ multiplex PCR. The sample carries some 110,000 clones, 16% recorded once. Sequenced input: central memory CD4+ T cells from blood. The origin of the receptors is a man aged 25-40 years with type 1 diabetes. The CDR3 runs from the conserved cysteine through the conserved F or W. A D gene is named only where the DNA matches it firmly. Clone size is stated in some rows and not others, as once, few, many or a class when expanded.

v_gene: TRBV7-2; d_gene: NA; abundance: NA; len: 12; CDR3aa: CASSSPNMGQYF
v_gene: TRBV7-2; d_gene: NA; abundance: NA; len: 14; CDR3aa: CASSPDLGGGEQFF
v_gene: TRBV7-9; d_gene: NA; abundance: few; len: 11; CDR3aa: CASSLFEGQYF
v_gene: TRBV7-2; d_gene: NA; abundance: few; len: 13; CDR3aa: CASSLNANNEQFF
v_gene: TRBV27; d_gene: NA; abundance: once; len: 15; CDR3aa: CASSLEWGGRGTQYF
v_gene: TRBV10-3; d_gene: TRBD1; abundance: NA; len: 18; CDR3aa: CAISEPTTGHYISYEQYF
v_gene: TRBV7-6; d_gene: TRBD2; abundance: NA; len: 17; CDR3aa: CASSGGRTSGGQDTQYF
v_gene: TRBV2; d_gene: TRBD1; abundance: many; len: 12; CDR3aa: CASSRDRVEQYF
v_gene: TRBV7-9; d_gene: TRBD1; abundance: NA; len: 13; CDR3aa: CASSSKDRDEQYF
v_gene: TRBV7-6; d_gene: NA; abundance: few; len: 13; CDR3aa: CASSLGTQETQYF
v_gene: TRBV7-2; d_gene: NA; abundance: few; len: 14; CDR3aa: CASSASSGPSTQYF
v_gene: TRBV15; d_gene: TRBD2; abundance: NA; len: 18; CDR3aa: CATSREWSGAISTDTQYF
v_gene: TRBV30; d_gene: TRBD2; abundance: few; len: 14; CDR3aa: CAWSAQPTSGEQFF